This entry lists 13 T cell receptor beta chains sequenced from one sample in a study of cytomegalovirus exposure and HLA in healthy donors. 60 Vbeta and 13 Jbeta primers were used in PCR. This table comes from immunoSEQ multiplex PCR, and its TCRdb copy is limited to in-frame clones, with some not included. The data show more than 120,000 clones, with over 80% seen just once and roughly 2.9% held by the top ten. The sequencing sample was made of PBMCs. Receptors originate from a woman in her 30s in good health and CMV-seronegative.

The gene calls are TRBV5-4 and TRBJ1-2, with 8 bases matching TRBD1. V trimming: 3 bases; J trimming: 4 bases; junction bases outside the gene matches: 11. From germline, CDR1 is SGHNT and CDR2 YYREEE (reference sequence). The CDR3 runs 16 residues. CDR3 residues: CASSSMLGQAFYGYTF. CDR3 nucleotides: TGTGCCAGCAGCTCGATGTTGGGACAGGCGTTCTATGGCTACACCTTC.

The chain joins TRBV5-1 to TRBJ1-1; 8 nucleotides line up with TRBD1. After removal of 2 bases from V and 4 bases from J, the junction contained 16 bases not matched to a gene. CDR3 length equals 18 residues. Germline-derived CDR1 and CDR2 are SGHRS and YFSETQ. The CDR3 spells CASSFYPDRAVRGTEAFF. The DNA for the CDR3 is TGCGCCAGCAGCTTTTACCCGGACAGGGCGGTCAGGGGCACTGAAGCTTTCTTT.

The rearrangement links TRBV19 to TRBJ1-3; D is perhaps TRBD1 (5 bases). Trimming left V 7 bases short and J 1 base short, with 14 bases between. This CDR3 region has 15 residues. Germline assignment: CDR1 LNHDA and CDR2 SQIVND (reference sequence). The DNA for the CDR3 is TGTGCCAGTATTTCTGGAGGGGTTTCTGGAAACACCATATATTTT. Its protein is CASISGGVSGNTIYF.

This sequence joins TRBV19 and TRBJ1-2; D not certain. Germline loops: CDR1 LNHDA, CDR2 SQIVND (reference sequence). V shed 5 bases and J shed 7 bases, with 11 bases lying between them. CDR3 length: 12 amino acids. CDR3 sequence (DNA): TGTGCCAGTAGTCCTCTACTTGGTGGCTACACCTTC. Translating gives CASSPLLGGYTF.

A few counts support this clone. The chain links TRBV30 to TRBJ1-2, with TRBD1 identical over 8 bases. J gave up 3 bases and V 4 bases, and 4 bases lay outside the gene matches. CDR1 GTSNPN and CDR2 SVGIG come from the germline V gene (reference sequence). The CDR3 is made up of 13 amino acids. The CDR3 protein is CAWNTGGDYGYTF. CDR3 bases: TGTGCCTGGAATACAGGGGGGGACTATGGCTACACCTTC.

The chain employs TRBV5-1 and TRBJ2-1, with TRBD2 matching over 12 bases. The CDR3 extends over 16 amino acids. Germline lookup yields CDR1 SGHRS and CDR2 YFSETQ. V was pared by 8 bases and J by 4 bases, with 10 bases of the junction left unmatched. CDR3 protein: CASKTSGSSPYNEQFF. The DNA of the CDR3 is TGCGCCAGTAAGACTAGCGGGAGCTCTCCTTACAATGAGCAGTTCTTC.

CDR3 bases: TGTGCCAGCAGCCCTGGGGCAGGGAAGGGAAACACCATATATTTT. This sequence encodes CASSPGAGKGNTIYF. The rearrangement links TRBV7-6 to TRBJ1-3, with D perhaps matching TRBD1 (5 bases). Looked up from germline, CDR1 is SGHVS and CDR2 is FNYEAQ. The CDR3 covers 15 residues. Trimming stripped 5 bases from V and 4 bases from J, with 15 bases between.

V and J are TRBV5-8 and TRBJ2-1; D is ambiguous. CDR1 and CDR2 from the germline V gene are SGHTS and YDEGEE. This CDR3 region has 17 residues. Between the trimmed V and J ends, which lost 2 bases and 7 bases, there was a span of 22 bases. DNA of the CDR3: TGTGCCAGCAGCTTTACAAATCCCCCTTTGCCGCGGAATGAGCAGTTCTTC. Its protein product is CASSFTNPPLPRNEQFF.

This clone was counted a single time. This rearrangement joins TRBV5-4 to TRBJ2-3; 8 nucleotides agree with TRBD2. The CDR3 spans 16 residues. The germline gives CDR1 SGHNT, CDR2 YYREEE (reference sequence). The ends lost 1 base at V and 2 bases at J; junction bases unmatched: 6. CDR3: CASSLRGGGHTDTQYF. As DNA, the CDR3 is TGTGCCAGCAGCTTGCGTGGCGGGGGGCACACAGATACGCAGTATTTT.

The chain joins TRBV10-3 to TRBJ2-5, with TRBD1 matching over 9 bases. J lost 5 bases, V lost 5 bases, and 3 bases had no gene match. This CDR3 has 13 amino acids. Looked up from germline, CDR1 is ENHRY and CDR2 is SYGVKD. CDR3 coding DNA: TGTGCCATCAGTCCCGGACAGGGGGAGACCCAGTACTTC. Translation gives CAISPGQGETQYF.

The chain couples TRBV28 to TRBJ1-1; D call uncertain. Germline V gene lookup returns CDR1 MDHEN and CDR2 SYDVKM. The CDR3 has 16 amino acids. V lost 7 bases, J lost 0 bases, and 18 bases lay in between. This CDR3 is CASTPSEGLMNTEAFF. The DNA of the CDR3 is TGTGCCAGCACCCCGTCGGAGGGCCTCATGAACACTGAAGCTTTCTTT. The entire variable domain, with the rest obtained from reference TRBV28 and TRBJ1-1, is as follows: DVKVTQSSRYLVKRTGEKVFLECVQDMDHENMFWYRQDPGLGLRLIYFSYDVKMKEKGDIPEGYSVSREKKERFSLILESASTNQTSMYLCASTPSEGLMNTEAFFGQGTRLTVV.

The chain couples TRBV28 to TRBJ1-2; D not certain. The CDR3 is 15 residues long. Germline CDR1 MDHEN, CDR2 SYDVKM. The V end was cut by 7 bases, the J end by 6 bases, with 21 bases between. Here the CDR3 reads CASTEESKPQDGYTF. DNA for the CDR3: TGTGCCAGCACCGAAGAGAGTAAACCCCAGGATGGCTACACCTTC.

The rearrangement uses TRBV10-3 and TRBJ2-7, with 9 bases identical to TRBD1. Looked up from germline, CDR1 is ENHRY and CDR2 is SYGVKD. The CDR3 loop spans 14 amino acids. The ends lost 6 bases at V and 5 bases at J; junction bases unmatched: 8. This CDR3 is CAIRSGTGRDEQYF. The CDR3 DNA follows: TGTGCCATCAGATCCGGGACAGGGCGGGACGAGCAGTACTTC.